The entry below describes one T cell receptor beta chain. Through a sample-barcoded 5' primer and a J-beta primer mix, a second PCR was run for roughly 6 to 11 cycles. TCRdb re-called the 5' RACE reads with MiXCR, one entry per CDR3 protein. This table holds over a million distinct CDR3 sequences, almost 60% found once. Isolation recovered at least 7 million PBMCs from every sample. The data were obtained in a study of blood T cells in healthy people across ages. Germline lookup yields CDR1 LGHDT and CDR2 YNNKEL (reference sequence). The J segment lost 3 bases and the V segment lost 2 bases, leaving 10 bases of the junction unmatched. This CDR3 region has 16 residues.

Sequenced material: blood. The clonotype was recovered from a man aged 18 to 30 in good health. This chain connects TRBV3-1 to TRBJ2-7, with TRBD2 matching 7 bases. This CDR3 is CASSQHGGGPYYEQYF. CDR3 nucleotide sequence: TGTGCCAGCAGCCAACATGGCGGGGGACCGTACTACGAGCAGTACTTC.